The 21 T cell receptor beta chains in this list originate from one sample, sequenced in a study of T cells after yellow fever vaccination. TCRdb itself ran the 5' RACE reads through MiXCR, one entry per CDR3 protein. Here the sample spans 240,000 or so distinct CDR3 sequences, around 7% being singletons. This material consisted of CD4+ T cells sorted from PBMCs, taken 15 days after the yellow fever booster vaccination. The receptors were gathered from a young man who received the YFV17D yellow fever vaccine.

In this sample, this clonotype turned up many times. The J gene is TRBJ2-2, the V gene TRBV5-1; D is uncertain. From germline, CDR1 is SGHRS and CDR2 YFSETQ. Deletions cut 0 bases from V and 1 base from J, with 4 bases between. The CDR3 length is 14 residues. This CDR3 reads CASSLERNTGELFF. CDR3 DNA: TGCGCCAGCAGCTTGGAGCGGAACACCGGGGAGCTGTTTTTT.

This clonotype has ten or more counts. The V call is TRBV20-1, the J call TRBJ2-7; D is unclear. V was clipped by 7 bases and J by 1 base, with 14 bases between them. The germline gives CDR1 DFQATT, CDR2 SNEGSKA (reference sequence). This CDR3 region has 13 residues. CDR3: CSGRQTRSYEQYF. As DNA, the CDR3 is TGCAGTGGTCGGCAGACTCGATCCTACGAGCAGTACTTC.

Only a few counts were recorded for this clonotype. The gene calls are TRBV14 and TRBJ2-7, with D maybe TRBD1 (6 bases). V dropped 3 bases and J dropped 11 bases, with 14 bases sitting between them. The germline gives CDR1 SGHDN, CDR2 FVKESK. The CDR3 is 12 residues long. This CDR3 is CASSQGDRSEYF. The CDR3 DNA is TGTGCCAGCAGCCAGGGAGACAGGTCTGAGTACTTC.

This clonotype was seen repeatedly, ten times or more. The junction shows a germline mismatch at one end, possibly a read error. The chain uses TRBV7-7 and TRBJ2-1; 9 nucleotides match TRBD1. Germline CDR1 SSHAT, CDR2 FNYEAQ (reference sequence). The CDR3 runs 16 residues. CDR3 bases: TGTGCTAGCAGCTTAGCGGAGACAGGGGGGAGTAATGAGCAGTTCTTC. Translated: CASSLAETGGSNEQFF.

This clonotype was recorded a few times. The J gene is TRBJ2-7, the V gene TRBV6-5; TRBD2 is a possible D gene (6 bases). The germline V and J ends were trimmed by 5 bases and 0 bases, with 17 bases remaining between them. This CDR3 is 16 amino acids long. Germline values: CDR1 MNHEY, CDR2 SVGAGI. The CDR3 region is CASSTPRDFPSYEQYF. CDR3 DNA: TGTGCCAGCAGTACTCCCCGGGACTTTCCCTCCTACGAGCAGTACTTC.

This clonotype was found many times. The chain recombines TRBV6-6 with TRBJ1-1, with D perhaps matching TRBD1 (6 bases). Trimming stripped 6 bases from V and 3 bases from J, with 11 bases between. This CDR3 region has 13 residues. The germline gives CDR1 MNHNY, CDR2 SVGAGI (reference sequence). CDR3 in amino acids: CASSQDSYTEAFF. CDR3 nucleotides: TGTGCCAGCAGCCAGGACAGTTACACTGAAGCTTTCTTT.

The J gene is TRBJ2-7, the V gene TRBV10-3, with 11 bases matching TRBD1. Germline assignment: CDR1 ENHRY and CDR2 SYGVKD. The CDR3 length is 13 residues. Germline trimming cut 6 bases from V and 4 bases from J; bases unmatched to any gene: 2. The CDR3 DNA reads TGTGCCATCAGCAGGGACAGGGGGTACGAGCAGTACTTC. The encoded protein is CAISRDRGYEQYF.

This clonotype was observed at least ten times. The chain recombines TRBV20-1 with TRBJ2-3; no firm D call. The ends were cut back, 0 bases at V and 5 bases at J, with 12 bases in the middle. CDR3 length: 14 amino acids. CDR1 is DFQATT, CDR2 SNEGSKA, per germline (reference sequence). CDR3 DNA sequence: TGCAGTGCTAGAGATCAAGTGGCCCTAGATACGCAGTATTTT. Protein sequence: CSARDQVALDTQYF.

This clonotype was recorded at least ten times. The V gene is TRBV7-8, the J gene TRBJ2-1; TRBD1 aligns across 9 bases. The length of the CDR3 is 15 residues. Germline assignment: CDR1 SGHVS and CDR2 FQNEAQ. J was trimmed by 7 bases and V by 1 base; bases with no gene match: 5. CDR3 nucleotide sequence: TGTGCCAGCAGCTTAGGGGACAGGGCTGGGAATGAGCAGTTCTTC. This codes for CASSLGDRAGNEQFF.

This clonotype showed up many times. The genes are TRBV12-3 or TRBV12-4 and TRBJ2-7; 11 nucleotides match TRBD2. The CDR3 loop spans 16 amino acids. With V trimmed by 4 bases and J by 2 bases, 7 bases remained unmatched. The CDR3 nucleotides are TGTGCCAGCAGTTCCAATATAGCGGGAGGGACCTACGAGCAGTACTTC. Its protein product is CASSSNIAGGTYEQYF.

The V call is TRBV23-1, the J call TRBJ2-6, with D perhaps matching TRBD1 (5 bases). TRBV23-1 is an ORF, with its function uncertain. With 8 bases removed from V and 2 bases from J, the gap between germline ends came to 13 bases. The CDR3 contains 15 residues. CDR3 in DNA: TGCGCCAGCGGCAGGGTTACCCCTGGGGCCAACGTCCTGACTTTC. Its protein product is CASGRVTPGANVLTF.

The chain has TRBV25-1 and TRBJ1-4; tentatively, D is TRBD1 (6 bases). In germline, CDR1 is MGHDK, CDR2 SYGVNS. V was trimmed by 6 bases and J by 3 bases, leaving 14 bases between them. The CDR3 contains 15 residues. The CDR3 protein is CASRSTGPANEKLFF. The CDR3 DNA reads TGTGCCAGCAGATCTACAGGGCCGGCTAATGAAAAACTGTTTTTT. The full variable domain, rest sourced from reference TRBV25-1 and TRBJ1-4, is EADIYQTPRYLVIGTGKKITLECSQTMGHDKMYWYQQDPGMELHLIHYSYGVNSTEKGDLSSESTVSRIRTEHFPLTLESARPSHTSQYLCASRSTGPANEKLFFGSGTQLSVL.

The V call is TRBV7-2, the J call TRBJ2-7; 8 bases are shared with TRBD2. This CDR3 spans 16 amino acids. Germline values: CDR1 SGHTA, CDR2 FQGNSA. Trimming removed 5 bases from V and 2 bases from J; junction bases left unmatched: 11. The CDR3 DNA is TGTGCCAGCAGCCGCAAAGCGGGGGAGCACACCTACGAGCAGTACTTC. As protein: CASSRKAGEHTYEQYF.

This clonotype has only a few counts. Germline and junction disagree at one end, which may indicate a read error. CDR3 coding DNA: TGTGCCAGCAGCTCCCGGACAGGGGCCAATAAGTCACCCCTCCACTTT. Protein product: CASSSRTGANKSPLHF. The chain has TRBV7-2 and TRBJ1-6, with 9 bases lining up with TRBD1. The CDR3 totals 16 residues. The germline gives CDR1 SGHTA, CDR2 FQGNSA.

The V gene is TRBV6-5, the J gene TRBJ2-5; D possibly corresponds to TRBD2 (6 bases). The CDR3 runs 15 residues. The V and J ends lost 2 bases and 2 bases respectively, with 12 bases between them. CDR1 MNHEY and CDR2 SVGAGI come from the germline V gene. The CDR3 DNA follows: TGTGCCAGCAGTTACGATTTGGGGAGGCAAGAGACCCAGTACTTC. It specifies CASSYDLGRQETQYF.

This clonotype was found a few times. V gene TRBV19 combines with J gene TRBJ1-1; the match to TRBD1 covers 7 bases. The ends lost 4 bases at V and 4 bases at J; junction bases unmatched: 9. This CDR3 is built from 15 residues. Germline-derived CDR1 and CDR2 are LNHDA and SQIVND (reference sequence). The CDR3 region is CASSTLDRRSTEAFF. Here the CDR3 DNA reads TGTGCCAGTAGTACACTGGACAGGCGAAGCACTGAAGCTTTCTTT.

The sample holds a few counts of this clonotype. This chain uses TRBV20-1 with TRBJ2-2, with TRBD2 matching over 7 bases. V gave up 3 bases and J gave up 8 bases; unmatched junction bases: 9. CDR1 and CDR2 from the germline V gene are DFQATT and SNEGSKA (reference sequence). There are 14 residues in the CDR3. The CDR3 protein is CSASQSSGRGELFF. The CDR3 DNA reads TGCAGTGCTAGTCAATCTAGCGGACGTGGGGAGCTGTTTTTT.

The table lists this clonotype with a few counts. The chain has TRBV12-3 or TRBV12-4 and TRBJ1-2; D perhaps matches TRBD1 (5 bases). The CDR3 length is 13 residues. V was pared by 6 bases and J by 2 bases, with 10 bases between. Here the CDR3 reads CASSEGRNYGYTF. CDR3 DNA sequence: TGTGCCAGCAGCGAGGGACGCAACTATGGCTACACCTTC.

This clonotype was counted many times. This chain uses TRBV24-1 with TRBJ2-3, with D unclear. The germline V gene has CDR1 KGHDR and CDR2 SFDVKD. Deletions cut 1 base from V and 8 bases from J, with 3 bases between. The CDR3 runs 11 residues. CDR3: CATSDFGTQYF. DNA of the CDR3: TGTGCCACCAGTGATTTCGGTACGCAGTATTTT.

This clonotype was seen a few times. The chain couples TRBV29-1 to TRBJ2-5; 15 nucleotides match TRBD2. The CDR3 length is 16 residues. CDR1 is SQVTM, CDR2 ANQGSEA, per germline. V gave up 6 bases and J gave up 5 bases; unmatched junction bases: 10. The CDR3 sequence is CSVGGTSGRSVETQYF. CDR3 nucleotide sequence: TGCAGCGTCGGAGGGACTAGCGGGAGGAGCGTCGAGACCCAGTACTTC.

The genes are TRBV4-3 and TRBJ2-7; D gene uncertain. CDR3 length: 13 amino acids. Germline assignment: CDR1 LGHNA and CDR2 YSLEER. Trimming shortened V by 1 base and J by 5 bases, and 9 bases separated the two germline ends. CDR3 sequence: CASSQGLPDEQYF. CDR3 nucleotide sequence: TGCGCCAGCAGCCAAGGGCTCCCGGACGAGCAGTACTTC.